This TCR beta chain was identified during a study of T cell responses to AZD1222 COVID-19 vaccine. Findings and caveats of the study: At 160-218 and 743-854, vaccine-associated CD4 TCRs were dominant, and they spanned spike.

With respect to this clone: Antigen: not known.

Here immunoSEQ multiplex PCR was the method, and the copy in TCRdb shows in-frame clones only, minus some. The data show about 110,000 clones, 70% to 90% seen once. Deletions cut 3 bases from V and 3 bases from J, with 11 bases between. The CDR3 consists of 14 residues. The germline CDR1 and CDR2 sequences are SGHVS and FQNEAQ. The source material was peripheral blood, sampled 28 days after the second AZD1222 dose. The sequence derives from an adult who received the AZD1222 COVID-19 vaccine. The J gene is TRBJ1-1, the V gene TRBV7-8, with a weak D call TRBD1 (5 bases). The chain's CDR3 is CASSFGTGDTEAFF. The CDR3 nucleotides are TGTGCCAGCAGCTTTGGGACTGGGGACACTGAAGCTTTCTTT.